This T cell receptor (beta chain) was sequenced for a study of CD8+ T cells in alopecia areata. Study findings and constraints: It was less clear whether patients shared TCRs than it was in mice, possibly because of HLA. Normal scalp showed lower clonality than lesional scalp, especially alopecia totalis/universalis.

CDR1 is MNHEY and CDR2 is SMNVEV in the germline V gene (reference sequence). Trimming removed 11 bases from V and 5 bases from J, with 16 bases in between. CDR3 length: 12 amino acids. Extraction of RNA preceded its reverse transcription into cDNA, which served as the sequencing template. Sequenced by immunoSEQ multiplex PCR; TCRdb stores in-frame clones only, minus some. The data contain around 80,000 clones, 51% of them singletons. Worth noting for this clone: Its antigen is undetermined.

Patients with alopecia areata provided lesional scalp punch biopsies as well as peripheral blood. Both CD4+ and CD8+ T cells were separated by sorting PBMCs. This sequence was found in a human donor with alopecia areata. Source material: NKG2D-high CD8+ T cells sorted from blood. The chain combines TRBV27 with TRBJ2-7; D gene uncertain. In DNA, the CDR3 is TGTGCCGTCTCCGGCGGCGGAAACGAGCAGTACTTC. Residues: CAVSGGGNEQYF.